Sequencing of this T cell receptor beta chain was carried out in a study of identifying expanded T cells in peripheral blood. The assay was immunoSEQ multiplex PCR, and TCRdb's table has in-frame clones only and misses some. The data show approximately 85,000 clones, with 70% to 90% seen just once and roughly 19% held by the top ten. Overall study findings and caveats: Differentially abundant clones: about 1.1 between replicates, 16.4 at approximately 13 days, less than 20 at four. Two-week clone count variance significantly increased as total template count grew.

Collection occurred without any documented infections or immune events in donors. The CDR3 extends over 12 amino acids. From germline, CDR1 is SQVTM and CDR2 ANQGSEA. With V trimmed by 7 bases and J by 3 bases, 5 bases remained unmatched. Notes on this clone: Its antigen remains unidentified.

This chain uses TRBV29-1 with TRBJ2-5, with TRBD2 matching over 7 bases. The TCR comes from a person aged 18-69 years in good health. The sequenced sample consisted of blood. The CDR3 is CSAGLVKETQYF. The CDR3 DNA reads TGCAGCGCAGGACTAGTCAAAGAGACCCAGTACTTC.